A single sample gave rise to the 14 T cell receptor beta chains below, sequenced in a study of blood T cell repertoires in COVID-19. Produced via immunoSEQ multiplex PCR; TCRdb's table is partial and in-frame only. The sample yields approximately 240,000 clones, around four fifths seen once. Sequenced: peripheral blood. The receptors come from a woman older than 75 with active or convalescent COVID-19.

The V gene is TRBV15, the J gene TRBJ1-6; D unclear. The V end lost 8 bases, the J end lost 7 bases, and 24 bases lay between the germline ends. The CDR3 loop spans 17 amino acids. Germline V gene sequence: CDR1 LNHNV, CDR2 YYDKDF (reference sequence). The chain's CDR3 is CATADGRILGLNSPLHF. CDR3 nucleotide sequence: TGTGCCACCGCCGACGGCCGTATTCTCGGGTTGAATTCACCCCTCCACTTT.

DNA of the CDR3: TGTGCCATCAGTGAGTCAGCAGGGGACAACTATGGCTACACCTTC. Residues: CAISESAGDNYGYTF. The chain couples TRBV10-3 to TRBJ1-2; maybe TRBD1 (6 bases). Germline-derived CDR1 and CDR2 are ENHRY and SYGVKD. The CDR3 runs to 15 residues. V was clipped by 0 bases and J by 2 bases, with 10 bases between them.

A word on this clone: The identical CDR3 is also encoded by other nucleotide sequences in the sample. This chain joins TRBV5-1 and TRBJ1-1; D perhaps matches TRBD1 (5 bases). V dropped 2 bases and J dropped 1 base, with 6 bases sitting between them. The CDR3 spans 13 residues. The germline V gene encodes CDR1 SGHRS and CDR2 YFSETQ. For the CDR3, the DNA is TGCGCCAGCAGCTTCGGGGGGAACACTGAAGCTTTCTTT. Its protein is CASSFGGNTEAFF.

The chain combines TRBV5-4 with TRBJ2-7; 10 bases line up with TRBD2. Germline lookup yields CDR1 SGHNT and CDR2 YYREEE (reference sequence). The ends lost 3 bases at V and 2 bases at J; junction bases unmatched: 8. This CDR3 is 16 amino acids long. The CDR3 here is CASSSITSGVPYEQYF. CDR3 bases: TGTGCCAGCAGCTCCATTACTAGCGGGGTCCCCTACGAGCAGTACTTC.

The gene calls are TRBV6-5 and TRBJ1-4, with TRBD1 as a possible D gene (5 bases). This CDR3 region has 14 residues. Per the germline V gene, CDR1 is MNHEY and CDR2 is SVGAGI. Trimming left V 5 bases short and J 6 bases short, with 13 bases between. CDR3 sequence reads: CASSRSGGDEKLFF. CDR3 coding DNA: TGTGCCAGCAGTAGGAGCGGGGGAGATGAAAAACTGTTTTTT.

The rearrangement uses TRBV19 and TRBJ2-2; perhaps TRBD2 as D (6 bases). Germline lookup yields CDR1 LNHDA and CDR2 SQIVND (reference sequence). V lost 3 bases and J lost 1, with 15 bases in between. The CDR3 spans 17 residues. CDR3 sequence: CASSIGWRGGNTGELFF. The CDR3 bases are TGTGCCAGTAGTATCGGGTGGAGGGGCGGGAACACCGGGGAGCTGTTTTTT.

This sequence joins TRBV19 and TRBJ1-3; D is unresolved. The germline V gene encodes CDR1 LNHDA and CDR2 SQIVND (reference sequence). The V gene lost 10 bases and the J gene lost 0 bases, with 16 bases spanning the gap. The CDR3 covers 15 residues. The CDR3 loop reads CATFHTALSGNTIYF. In DNA, the CDR3 is TGTGCCACCTTCCATACAGCTCTCTCTGGAAACACCATATATTTT.

V and J are TRBV7-9 and TRBJ1-6; D ambiguous. Germline-derived CDR1 and CDR2 are SEHNR and FQNEAQ (reference sequence). The CDR3 sequence is 15 residues long. The V gene lost 6 bases and the J gene lost 5 bases, with 14 bases spanning the gap. CDR3 in DNA: TGTGCCAGCAGGAATACGGGGATGCATAATTCACCCCTCCACTTT. Its protein is CASRNTGMHNSPLHF.

This chain links TRBV7-9 with TRBJ2-1, with D possibly being TRBD2 (7 bases). V lost 6 bases and J lost 7, with 19 bases in between. The germline V gene encodes CDR1 SEHNR and CDR2 FQNEAQ (reference sequence). The CDR3 covers 15 residues. The CDR3 region is CASSPRGGKVNEQFF. The CDR3 nucleotides are TGTGCCAGCAGTCCTAGGGGGGGCAAAGTAAATGAGCAGTTCTTC.

J is TRBJ1-2 and V is TRBV4-3; a possible D gene is TRBD1 (6 bases). This CDR3 is 15 amino acids long. The V gene lost 3 bases and the J gene lost 3 bases, with 14 bases spanning the gap. From germline, CDR1 is LGHNA and CDR2 YSLEER. This CDR3 reads CASSQYRVLDYGYTF. The CDR3 DNA is TGCGCCAGCAGCCAGTACAGGGTCTTGGACTATGGCTACACCTTC.

The chain has TRBV6-1 and TRBJ2-1, with D hard to call. Germline V gene data show CDR1 as MNHNS and CDR2 as SASEGT. The CDR3 runs to 14 residues. Trimming stripped 2 bases from V and 6 bases from J, with 11 bases between. CDR3 nucleotides: TGTGCCAGCAGTGAACGCTTGAGCTTCAATGAGCAGTTCTTC. Protein: CASSERLSFNEQFF.

The chain recombines TRBV6-2 or TRBV6-3 with TRBJ2-7; 9 bases are a match to TRBD2. V trimming: 3 bases; J trimming: 6 bases; junction bases outside the gene matches: 6. Germline-derived CDR1 and CDR2 are MNHEY and SVGEGT. CDR3 length: 14 residues. Here the CDR3 reads CASSYRRGGSEQYF. As DNA, the CDR3 is TGTGCCAGCAGTTATAGGCGGGGGGGTAGCGAGCAGTACTTC.

The chain recombines TRBV7-9 with TRBJ1-2; possible D gene TRBD1, 5 bases. The CDR3 extends over 15 amino acids. The V end lost 1 base, the J end lost 0 bases, and 9 bases lay between the germline ends. CDR1 and CDR2 (germline): SEHNR, FQNEAQ (reference sequence). CDR3 nucleotides: TGTGCCAGCAGCTTAGAGGCAGGGCCTAACTATGGCTACACCTTC. It is translated as CASSLEAGPNYGYTF.

The chain couples TRBV18 to TRBJ2-7; the match to TRBD2 covers 9 bases. Germline CDR1 KGHSH, CDR2 LQKENI. Unmatched junction bases numbered 9, after V lost 3 bases and J lost 6 bases. The CDR3 spans 15 residues. CDR3 protein: CASSPYSGSLSEQYF. CDR3 in DNA: TGTGCCAGCTCACCGTATAGCGGGAGCTTAAGCGAGCAGTACTTC.